This TCR beta chain was observed in a study of T cells in Graves' hyperthyroidism and ophthalmopathy. Study results and limitations: Most thyroid clonotypes expanded above 0.001 were also detected in blood.

Amplification of TCR beta CDR3 regions used RNA as the template. A set of HTBI primers served as the primers for a first-round RT-PCR of the TCR CDR3. In TCRdb, the multiplex PCR reads were re-called with MiXCR into one record per CDR3 protein. The sample yields about 340,000 distinct CDR3 sequences, 21% seen once. In its sample, this clonotype was seen many times. Its antigen is unidentified. V was pared by 0 bases and J by 6 bases, with 8 bases of the junction left unmatched. CDR3 length: 15 residues. Germline V gene data show CDR1 as SGHRS and CDR2 as YFSETQ. The chain recombines TRBV5-1 with TRBJ2-7; 8 bases fit TRBD1. The clonotype originates from a woman aged 50 to 60 with Graves' hyperthyroidism. Sample: blood. CDR3: CASSLDDRGRVEQYF. In DNA form, the CDR3 reads TGCGCCAGCAGCTTGGATGACAGGGGAAGGGTCGAGCAGTACTTC.